The 19 T cell receptor beta chains presented below share a single source sample, sequenced in a study of blood T cell repertoires in COVID-19. TCRdb's table, derived via immunoSEQ multiplex PCR, lists solely in-frame clones and lacks some. The repertoire holds some 310,000 clones, 85% to 90% seen once, with more than 0.85% in the top ten. Specimen: peripheral blood. The receptor source for this set is a woman in her thirties or forties with COVID-19, enrolled during active disease.

The chain links TRBV5-1 to TRBJ1-2; 8 bases line up with TRBD1. J was trimmed by 5 bases and V by 6 bases; bases with no gene match: 6. The CDR3 length is 13 residues. Per the germline V gene, CDR1 is SGHRS and CDR2 is YFSETQ. In DNA, the CDR3 is TGCGCCAGCAATGTAGGGACAGGTTATGGCTACACCTTC. Translated: CASNVGTGYGYTF. The whole variable domain, filled in from reference TRBV5-1 and TRBJ1-2, reads KAGVTQTPRYLIKTRGQQVTLSCSPISGHRSVSWYQQTPGQGLQFLFEYFSETQRNKGNFPGRFSGRQFSNSRSEMNVSTLELGDSALYLCASNVGTGYGYTFGSGTRLTVV.

The chain employs TRBV5-5 and TRBJ1-2, with no clear D. V shed 1 base and J shed 4 bases, with 8 bases lying between them. Germline V gene sequence: CDR1 SGHKS, CDR2 YYEKEE (reference sequence). The CDR3 length is 13 residues. The chain's CDR3 is CASSLTVLYGYTF. The DNA of the CDR3 is TGTGCCAGCAGCTTGACTGTTCTCTATGGCTACACCTTC.

This chain links TRBV7-9 with TRBJ1-4, with a possible D match to TRBD1 (5 bases). Trimming cost V 3 bases and J 4 bases, with 12 bases left between them. CDR1 is SEHNR and CDR2 is FQNEAQ in the germline V gene (reference sequence). This CDR3 has 15 amino acids. The CDR3 DNA follows: TGTGCCAGCAGCTTTGGGGGGACCTATAATGAAAAACTGTTTTTT. Protein product: CASSFGGTYNEKLFF.

This clone showed up just once. The J gene is TRBJ1-5, the V gene TRBV7-9; the D is unclear. Germline CDR1 reads SEHNR; CDR2 reads FQNEAQ (reference sequence). The V and J ends lost 5 bases and 1 base respectively, with 6 bases between them. This CDR3 is 13 amino acids long. The CDR3 bases are TGTGCCAGCAGCCAACAAAGCAATCAGCCCCAGCATTTT. Translated, it gives CASSQQSNQPQHF. Based on the CDR3 plus reference TRBV7-9 and TRBJ1-5, the full variable domain is DTGVSQNPRHKITKRGQNVTFRCDPISEHNRLYWYRQTLGQGPEFLTYFQNEAQLEKSRLLSDRFSAERPKGSFSTLEIQRTEQGDSAMYLCASSQQSNQPQHFGDGTRLSIL.

This clone was seen only once. This chain links TRBV28 with TRBJ2-7; D is undetermined. The germline V and J ends were trimmed by 6 bases and 6 bases, with 12 bases remaining between them. This CDR3 contains 12 residues. Germline CDR1 and CDR2: MDHEN and SYDVKM. The CDR3 sequence is CASRTTEAEQYF. CDR3 bases: TGTGCCAGCAGGACGACCGAGGCCGAGCAGTACTTC.

The chain couples TRBV30 to TRBJ1-5; D might be TRBD1 (6 bases). V was cut by 3 bases and J by 3 bases, with 18 bases left in between. Germline V gene sequence: CDR1 GTSNPN, CDR2 SVGIG (reference sequence). The CDR3 sequence is 16 residues long. As DNA, the CDR3 is TGTGCCTGGAGCCTTCCAAGACAGGTCTCCAATCAGCCCCAGCATTTT. Its translation: CAWSLPRQVSNQPQHF.

The CDR3 loop is CASSIVTAFHSSGNTIYF. The CDR3, as DNA: TGTGCCAGTAGTATCGTGACAGCCTTTCACTCCTCTGGAAACACCATATATTTT. V gene TRBV19 combines with J gene TRBJ1-3; TRBD1 is a possible D gene (5 bases). V lost 3 bases to trimming and J lost 0 bases, with 18 bases between them. CDR3 size: 18 residues. The germline V gene has CDR1 LNHDA and CDR2 SQIVND (reference sequence).

The chain couples TRBV5-1 to TRBJ1-6; TRBD1 is a possible D gene (5 bases). The CDR3 has 14 amino acids. CDR1 and CDR2 (germline): SGHRS, YFSETQ. The V gene lost 4 bases and the J gene lost 10 bases, with 15 bases spanning the gap. CDR3 sequence (DNA): TGCGCCAGCAGCCCCCTTGGGGCGGTGTCACCCCTCCACTTT. Protein product: CASSPLGAVSPLHF.

With respect to this clone: Distinct nucleotide sequences in the sample also encode this CDR3. The rearrangement joins TRBV7-2 to TRBJ1-1, with D unclear. CDR1 is SGHTA, CDR2 FQGNSA, per germline. V lost 3 bases, J lost 1 base, and 6 bases lay in between. The CDR3 loop spans 13 amino acids. The CDR3 DNA follows: TGTGCCAGCAGCTTCTACAGGAACACTGAAGCTTTCTTT. The encoded protein is CASSFYRNTEAFF. The whole variable domain, remainder taken from reference TRBV7-2 and TRBJ1-1, is GAGVSQSPSNKVTEKGKDVELRCDPISGHTALYWYRQSLGQGLEFLIYFQGNSAPDKSGLPSDRFSAERTGGSVSTLTIQRTQQEDSAVYLCASSFYRNTEAFFGQGTRLTVV.

V is TRBV10-3 and J is TRBJ1-3; D uncertain. V lost 3 bases, J lost 2 bases, and 8 bases lay in between. Germline loops: CDR1 ENHRY, CDR2 SYGVKD. The CDR3 has 14 amino acids. The CDR3 is CAISDLIPGNTIYF. The CDR3 DNA reads TGTGCCATCAGTGACCTTATCCCTGGAAACACCATATATTTT.

The rearrangement links TRBV28 to TRBJ1-5, with a tentative D call TRBD1 (5 bases). This CDR3 spans 15 amino acids. Germline V gene lookup returns CDR1 MDHEN and CDR2 SYDVKM. Trimming pared 4 bases from V and 2 bases from J, leaving 12 bases between. The CDR3 coding sequence is TGTGCCAGCAGTTCAGGAGGGGAGGGCAATCAGCCCCAGCATTTT. Residues: CASSSGGEGNQPQHF.

V gene TRBV29-1 combines with J gene TRBJ2-2, with D hard to call. There are 12 residues in the CDR3. V was shortened by 1 base and J by 7 bases, with 7 bases between the two germline ends. In germline, CDR1 is SQVTM, CDR2 ANQGSEA. DNA of the CDR3: TGCAGCGTTGAAGGGGCCCACGGGGAGCTGTTTTTT. Amino acid sequence: CSVEGAHGELFF.

This clone was seen only once. V is TRBV7-2 and J is TRBJ1-1; 7 bases agree with TRBD1. The CDR3 loop spans 14 amino acids. The germline V gene has CDR1 SGHTA and CDR2 FQGNSA. The V gene end was trimmed by 5 bases and the J gene end by 5 bases; junction bases not matched to a gene: 8. CDR3 in DNA: TGTGCCAGCAGCACCAACAGGGGACGGACTGAAGCTTTCTTT. Amino acids: CASSTNRGRTEAFF. Drawing the rest from reference TRBV7-2 and TRBJ1-1, the complete variable domain is GAGVSQSPSNKVTEKGKDVELRCDPISGHTALYWYRQSLGQGLEFLIYFQGNSAPDKSGLPSDRFSAERTGGSVSTLTIQRTQQEDSAVYLCASSTNRGRTEAFFGQGTRLTVV.

The chain uses TRBV5-1 and TRBJ1-2; no clear D. The CDR3 has 13 residues. The germline V gene encodes CDR1 SGHRS and CDR2 YFSETQ. The V and J ends lost 6 bases and 5 bases respectively, with 14 bases between them. The CDR3 loop reads CASTLDTDYGYTF. CDR3 nucleotide sequence: TGCGCCAGCACCCTTGACACCGATTATGGCTACACCTTC.

This chain uses TRBV6-5 with TRBJ1-4; 7 bases are a match to TRBD1. CDR1 is MNHEY and CDR2 is SVGAGI in the germline V gene. Unmatched junction bases numbered 5, after V lost 6 bases and J lost 1 base. This CDR3 is 15 amino acids long. This CDR3 is CASSYRGLTNEKLFF. DNA for the CDR3: TGTGCCAGCAGCTACAGGGGTTTAACTAATGAAAAACTGTTTTTT.

V gene TRBV14 combines with J gene TRBJ1-1; D call uncertain. Germline CDR1 SGHDN, CDR2 FVKESK. Trimming cost V 0 bases and J 5 bases, with 13 bases left between them. This CDR3 has 15 residues. For the CDR3, the DNA is TGTGCCAGCAGCCAAGATCCCCCCGGCGGGACTGAAGCTTTCTTT. Encoded protein: CASSQDPPGGTEAFF.

This sequence joins TRBV6-5 and TRBJ1-3, with TRBD1 as a possible D gene (5 bases). Trimming stripped 2 bases from V and 0 bases from J, with 11 bases between. CDR1 is MNHEY, CDR2 SVGAGI, per germline. The length of the CDR3 is 16 residues. CDR3 loop: CASSYAGPISGNTIYF. CDR3 DNA: TGTGCCAGCAGTTACGCGGGACCGATCTCTGGAAACACCATATATTTT.

The chain couples TRBV3-1 (or the pseudogene TRBV3-2) to TRBJ2-2; D remains ambiguous. V was clipped by 4 bases and J by 7 bases, with 10 bases between them. This CDR3 has 13 amino acids. Germline CDR1 is LGHDT and CDR2 is YNNKEL (reference sequence). The CDR3 DNA is TGTGCCAGCAGCCTTGGTAGAAGCGGGGAGCTGTTTTTT. It specifies CASSLGRSGELFF.

The sample holds one count of this clone. V gene TRBV28 combines with J gene TRBJ2-3; 10 bases line up with TRBD2. With 5 bases clipped from V and 0 bases from J, the junction kept 5 bases outside the gene matches. Germline V gene sequence: CDR1 MDHEN, CDR2 SYDVKM. This CDR3 is built from 16 residues. The CDR3 loop is CASSIPSGSSTDTQYF. The CDR3 region has the DNA TGTGCCAGCAGTATTCCTAGCGGGAGTAGCACAGATACGCAGTATTTT.